Presented here are 13 T cell receptor beta chains from one specimen sequenced in a study of graft-versus-host responses after intestinal transplantation. Their specific antigens are unknown. Data came from immunoSEQ multiplex PCR; TCRdb stores just in-frame clones and leaves some out. The table records about 90,000 clones, about 93% of them present only once. The sample was unstimulated CD8+ T cells sorted from spleen or lymph node cells, taken before intestinal transplant. These receptors came from a human donor who received an intestinal transplant.

This clone was seen only once. The gene calls are TRBV5-4 and TRBJ2-7, with TRBD1 identical over 7 bases. The germline V gene encodes CDR1 SGHNT and CDR2 YYREEE (reference sequence). The V gene end was trimmed by 0 bases and the J gene end by 3 bases; junction bases not matched to a gene: 3. The CDR3 has 14 amino acids. The CDR3 loop reads CASSLGQGNYEQYF. The CDR3 DNA reads TGTGCCAGCAGCTTGGGACAGGGCAACTACGAGCAGTACTTC. The whole variable domain, remainder taken from reference TRBV5-4 and TRBJ2-7, is ETGVTQSPTHLIKTRGQQVTLRCSSQSGHNTVSWYQQALGQGPQFIFQYYREEENGRGNFPPRFSGLQFPNYSSELNVNALELDDSALYLCASSLGQGNYEQYFGPGTRLTVT.

This rearrangement joins TRBV4-2 to TRBJ2-7, with D maybe TRBD2 (6 bases). Per the germline V gene, CDR1 is LGHNA and CDR2 is YNFKEQ. The germline V and J ends were trimmed by 0 bases and 0 bases, with 12 bases remaining between them. The CDR3 sequence is 16 residues long. CDR3 protein: CASSQDDGGSSYEQYF. CDR3 DNA sequence: TGTGCCAGCAGCCAAGATGATGGGGGGAGCTCCTACGAGCAGTACTTC.

The chain's CDR3 is CASSPRPRTGKNEQFF. The CDR3 DNA sequence: TGTGCCAGCAGCCCCCGGCCCCGGACAGGGAAAAATGAGCAGTTCTTC. J is TRBJ2-1 and V is TRBV7-6; TRBD1 aligns across 8 bases. With V trimmed by 5 bases and J by 7 bases, 13 bases remained unmatched. The CDR3 runs to 16 residues. The germline CDR1 and CDR2 sequences are SGHVS and FNYEAQ.

The rearrangement uses TRBV11-2 and TRBJ2-1; 7 nucleotides align to TRBD1. After removal of 4 bases from V and 7 bases from J, the junction contained 13 bases not matched to a gene. The CDR3 loop spans 16 amino acids. Germline lookup yields CDR1 SGHAT and CDR2 FQNNGV. The CDR3 is CASSSGIGGEENEQFF. CDR3 coding DNA: TGTGCCAGCAGCTCCGGGATAGGGGGCGAAGAAAATGAGCAGTTCTTC.

V and J are TRBV5-1 and TRBJ2-5; D call uncertain. This CDR3 spans 15 amino acids. Trimming pared 1 base from V and 0 bases from J, leaving 10 bases between. Germline CDR1 and CDR2: SGHRS and YFSETQ. This chain's CDR3 is CASSLFNRDQETQYF. The CDR3 DNA sequence: TGCGCCAGCAGCTTGTTTAACCGGGACCAAGAGACCCAGTACTTC.

The CDR3 here is CASSYSRRGGNTEAFF. CDR3 nucleotides: TGTGCCAGCAGTTACTCTCGGCGGGGGGGGAACACTGAAGCTTTCTTT. The genes are TRBV6-6 and TRBJ1-1; D possibly corresponds to TRBD1 (5 bases). Germline loops: CDR1 MNHNY, CDR2 SVGAGI (reference sequence). There are 16 residues in the CDR3. V was clipped by 0 bases and J by 1 base, with 12 bases between them.

V and J are TRBV4-1 and TRBJ2-3, with TRBD2 matching 9 bases. In germline, CDR1 is MGHRA, CDR2 YSYEKL. This CDR3 has 16 residues. J lost 5 bases, V lost 0 bases, and 6 bases had no gene match. The CDR3 region has the DNA TGCGCCAGCAGCCAAGATTCTAGCGGGGTGATAGATACGCAGTATTTT. It yields the protein CASSQDSSGVIDTQYF.

Only one count was recorded for this clone. The J gene is TRBJ1-6, the V gene TRBV6-5, with 10 bases aligning to TRBD1. Germline CDR1 MNHEY, CDR2 SVGAGI. The CDR3 has 15 residues. The V and J ends lost 5 bases and 9 bases, in that order; junction bases with no gene match: 7. CDR3 in amino acids: CASSTPGTGVSPLHF. CDR3 bases: TGTGCCAGCAGTACCCCTGGGACAGGGGTTTCACCCCTCCACTTT.

The V call is TRBV27, the J call TRBJ2-7; D gene uncertain. V was cut by 3 bases and J by 3 bases, with 12 bases left in between. The V gene's germline CDR1 is MNHEY and CDR2 SMNVEV (reference sequence). There are 14 residues in the CDR3. CDR3 loop: CASSFSDTYYEQYF. DNA for the CDR3: TGTGCCAGCAGTTTTAGTGACACATACTACGAGCAGTACTTC.

The genes are TRBV11-2 and TRBJ2-7; perhaps TRBD1 as D (5 bases). This CDR3 has 15 amino acids. Trimming shortened V by 2 bases and J by 3 bases, and 14 bases separated the two germline ends. Per the germline V gene, CDR1 is SGHAT and CDR2 is FQNNGV. CDR3 sequence: CASSLLAGHRYEQYF. In nucleotides, the CDR3 is TGTGCCAGCAGCTTACTGGCAGGGCATCGCTACGAGCAGTACTTC.

The rearrangement links TRBV7-9 to TRBJ1-5; 7 bases match TRBD1. With V trimmed by 5 bases and J by 0 bases, 7 bases remained unmatched. The CDR3 totals 16 residues. The germline gives CDR1 SEHNR, CDR2 FQNEAQ (reference sequence). The CDR3 is CASSNGQEGSNQPQHF. The CDR3 DNA reads as TGTGCCAGCAGCAACGGACAGGAGGGTAGCAATCAGCCCCAGCATTTT. Looking up the rest from reference TRBV7-9 and TRBJ1-5 gives the full variable domain: DTGVSQNPRHKITKRGQNVTFRCDPISEHNRLYWYRQTLGQGPEFLTYFQNEAQLEKSRLLSDRFSAERPKGSFSTLEIQRTEQGDSAMYLCASSNGQEGSNQPQHFGDGTRLSIL.

This chain links TRBV28 with TRBJ1-1, with 7 bases matching TRBD1. Per germline, CDR1 MDHEN and CDR2 SYDVKM. The CDR3 is 14 amino acids. Trimming took 2 bases from V and 6 from J; bases not matched to a gene: 6. The CDR3: CASSLPTGLAEAFF. Written as DNA, the CDR3 is TGTGCCAGCAGTTTACCGACAGGGCTGGCTGAAGCTTTCTTT.

This clone was found once. The rearrangement links TRBV7-9 to TRBJ1-5, with a possible D match to TRBD1 (6 bases). Germline V gene sequence: CDR1 SEHNR, CDR2 FQNEAQ (reference sequence). The CDR3 totals 14 residues. The ends were cut back, 2 bases at V and 9 bases at J, with 14 bases in the middle. The CDR3 protein is CASSLKGVDGPQHF. The CDR3 DNA sequence: TGTGCCAGCAGCTTAAAGGGGGTGGATGGGCCCCAGCATTTT.